Below are 21 T cell receptor beta chains sequenced from a single sample in a study of T cell responses to AZD1222 COVID-19 vaccine. Measured with immunoSEQ multiplex PCR; TCRdb has only the in-frame clones, and not every one. The table records 95,000 to 100,000 clones, roughly 90% of them present only once. Source: peripheral blood, taken 28 days after the second AZD1222 dose. These receptors were taken from an adult who received the AZD1222 COVID-19 vaccine.

The J gene is TRBJ2-3, the V gene TRBV11-3, with 11 bases matching TRBD2. J lost 2 bases, V lost 3 bases, and 1 base had no gene match. Germline V gives CDR1 SGHNT, CDR2 YENEEA. This CDR3 has 15 amino acids. The CDR3 is CASSLGLAVTDTQYF. The CDR3 nucleotides read TGTGCCAGCAGCTTGGGACTAGCGGTCACAGATACGCAGTATTTT.

In its sample, this clone was seen a few times. This sequence joins TRBV12-3 or TRBV12-4 and TRBJ1-1; D is possibly TRBD1 (6 bases). The CDR3 has 13 amino acids. V lost 6 bases and J lost 9, with 17 bases in between. CDR3 amino acids: CASSITQGPQAFF. The CDR3 coding sequence is TGTGCCAGCAGCATAACACAGGGCCCTCAAGCTTTCTTT.

The chain combines TRBV19 with TRBJ1-5; D remains ambiguous. V was cut by 3 bases and J by 2 bases, with 11 bases left in between. Germline lookup yields CDR1 LNHDA and CDR2 SQIVND (reference sequence). The CDR3 runs to 15 residues. CDR3 sequence: CASSMGIEGNQPQHF. CDR3 coding DNA: TGTGCCAGTAGTATGGGGATCGAGGGCAATCAGCCCCAGCATTTT.

The chain has TRBV5-1 and TRBJ2-2; D is unclear. CDR1 is SGHRS, CDR2 YFSETQ, per germline. This CDR3 spans 13 amino acids. V lost 1 base and J 6 bases, leaving 7 bases between the germline ends. CDR3 sequence (DNA): TGCGCCAGCAGCTTGCCCCAACCCGGGGAGCTGTTTTTT. Encoded protein: CASSLPQPGELFF. The whole variable domain, filled in from reference TRBV5-1 and TRBJ2-2, reads KAGVTQTPRYLIKTRGQQVTLSCSPISGHRSVSWYQQTPGQGLQFLFEYFSETQRNKGNFPGRFSGRQFSNSRSEMNVSTLELGDSALYLCASSLPQPGELFFGEGSRLTVL.

CDR3 loop: CASSTRGVANEKLFF. The CDR3 region has the DNA TGTGCCAGCAGTACCCGGGGGGTTGCAAATGAAAAACTGTTTTTT. The chain joins TRBV28 to TRBJ1-4, with a possible D match to TRBD1 (5 bases). CDR1 and CDR2 from the germline V gene are MDHEN and SYDVKM. V lost 5 bases, J lost 5 bases, and 15 bases lay in between. The CDR3 spans 15 residues. Variable domain in full (rest from reference TRBV28 and TRBJ1-4): DVKVTQSSRYLVKRTGEKVFLECVQDMDHENMFWYRQDPGLGLRLIYFSYDVKMKEKGDIPEGYSVSREKKERFSLILESASTNQTSMYLCASSTRGVANEKLFFGSGTQLSVL.

The genes are TRBV28 and TRBJ1-4; D is unresolved. The V end lost 4 bases, the J end lost 0 bases, and 9 bases lay between the germline ends. The CDR3 is 15 amino acids. Germline V gives CDR1 MDHEN, CDR2 SYDVKM. The CDR3 sequence is CASSSYHSTNEKLFF. The CDR3 DNA reads TGTGCCAGCAGTTCCTATCACTCAACTAATGAAAAACTGTTTTTT.

J is TRBJ1-2 and V is TRBV2; 10 nucleotides match TRBD1. Unmatched junction bases numbered 7, after V lost 5 bases and J lost 7 bases. Germline V gene sequence: CDR1 SNHLY, CDR2 FYNNEI. CDR3 size: 14 residues. The CDR3 spells CASSSDRGRSGYTF. For the CDR3, the DNA is TGTGCCAGCAGTTCGGACAGGGGGAGGTCTGGCTACACCTTC.

V and J are TRBV5-1 and TRBJ2-5; 12 bases line up with TRBD2. The trim removed 5 bases at V and 5 bases at J, leaving 7 bases unmatched. CDR1 and CDR2 (germline): SGHRS, YFSETQ. This CDR3 is 15 amino acids long. CDR3 bases: TGCGCCAGCAGTCCGCTCCTAGCGGGAGGGGAGACCCAGTACTTC. It codes for CASSPLLAGGETQYF.

J is TRBJ1-2 and V is TRBV5-1; 9 bases fit TRBD1. After removal of 4 bases from V and 7 bases from J, the junction contained 5 bases not matched to a gene. This CDR3 has 13 amino acids. CDR1 and CDR2 (germline): SGHRS, YFSETQ. The CDR3 coding sequence is TGCGCCAGCAGCGTGGGACAGGGCGTTGGCTACACCTTC. The encoded protein is CASSVGQGVGYTF.

CDR3 DNA: TGCAGTGCTAGAAACACCGGGGAGCTGTTTTTT. Translation gives CSARNTGELFF. The chain couples TRBV20-1 to TRBJ2-2, with unresolved D. The CDR3 is made up of 11 amino acids. V was clipped by 2 bases and J by 2 bases, with 0 bases between them. Germline V gives CDR1 DFQATT, CDR2 SNEGSKA (reference sequence).

This chain joins TRBV24-1 and TRBJ2-5; 10 bases are shared with TRBD2. The CDR3 totals 15 residues. V gave up 3 bases and J gave up 2 bases; unmatched junction bases: 2. Germline loops: CDR1 KGHDR, CDR2 SFDVKD. The CDR3 DNA reads TGTGCCACCAGTGATCGGACTAGCGGACAAGAGACCCAGTACTTC. Protein sequence: CATSDRTSGQETQYF.

The chain links TRBV6-4 to TRBJ1-1, with D possibly being TRBD1 (5 bases). The CDR3 contains 16 residues. The germline gives CDR1 MRHNA, CDR2 SNTAGT. Trimming removed 0 bases at V and 1 base at J, with 12 bases between. For the CDR3, the DNA is TGTGCCAGCAGTGACTCGAGTCGGGGACCGAACACTGAAGCTTTCTTT. Translated: CASSDSSRGPNTEAFF.

The CDR3 nucleotides read TGTGCCAGCAGCTTCCCAGGGAACTATGGCTACACCTTC. Amino acids: CASSFPGNYGYTF. The V call is TRBV7-3, the J call TRBJ1-2; the D gene is possibly TRBD1 (5 bases). Per the germline V gene, CDR1 is SGHTA and CDR2 is FQGTGA. V was pared by 3 bases and J by 2 bases, with 7 bases between. The CDR3 covers 13 residues.

The chain is built from TRBV4-2 and TRBJ2-6; the match to TRBD1 covers 9 bases. The length of the CDR3 is 17 residues. CDR1 and CDR2 from the germline V gene are LGHNA and YNFKEQ. J gave up 4 bases and V 0 bases, and 4 bases lay outside the gene matches. CDR3 coding DNA: TGTGCCAGCAGCCAAGAACAGGGGGCTGCGGGGGCCAACGTCCTGACTTTC. Residues: CASSQEQGAAGANVLTF.

The gene calls are TRBV5-5 and TRBJ1-1; no clear D gene. Germline V lookup: CDR1 SGHKS, CDR2 YYEKEE (reference sequence). The V and J ends lost 0 bases and 4 bases respectively, with 10 bases between them. The CDR3 has 14 residues. CDR3 coding DNA: TGTGCCAGCAGCTTGGAACAGATCGGCACTGAAGCTTTCTTT. Translated, it gives CASSLEQIGTEAFF. Full variable domain (missing parts from reference TRBV5-5 and TRBJ1-1): DAGVTQSPTHLIKTRGQQVTLRCSPISGHKSVSWYQQVLGQGPQFIFQYYEKEERGRGNFPDRFSARQFPNYSSELNVNALLLGDSALYLCASSLEQIGTEAFFGQGTRLTVV.

V and J are TRBV21-1 and TRBJ1-1. TRBV21-1 is a pseudogene segment. This CDR3 comprises 15 residues. Here the CDR3 DNA reads TGTGCCAGCAGCAGCCACGGGGGAGAGGACACTGAAGCTTTCTTT. It yields the protein CASSSHGGEDTEAFF.

This clone was seen a handful of times. V gene TRBV5-1 combines with J gene TRBJ2-1; D is perhaps TRBD1 (5 bases). This CDR3 has 15 amino acids. V was pared by 2 bases and J by 6 bases, with 15 bases between. CDR1 and CDR2 (germline): SGHRS, YFSETQ. CDR3 sequence (DNA): TGCGCCAGCAGCTTTGGCAGGGCCCCAGGCAATGAGCAGTTCTTC. Protein sequence: CASSFGRAPGNEQFF.

The chain links TRBV14 to TRBJ1-4; perhaps TRBD1 as D (5 bases). Trimming took off 1 base at V and 7 bases at J, with 13 bases between the two ends. This CDR3 contains 15 residues. CDR1 is SGHDN, CDR2 FVKESK, per germline. The CDR3 loop reads CASSQVRGRGEKLFF. In DNA form, the CDR3 reads TGTGCCAGCAGCCAAGTAAGGGGCCGGGGTGAAAAACTGTTTTTT.

This chain connects TRBV21-1 to TRBJ1-2; the table's D call, TRBD1, was not checked against the DNA. TRBV21-1 is recorded as a pseudogene. The CDR3 sequence is 18 residues long. The chain's CDR3 is CASSKGGTGIRFRYGYTF. The CDR3 DNA is TGTGCCAGCAGCAAAGGGGGGACAGGGATAAGATTTCGCTATGGCTACACCTTC.

V usage is TRBV5-4 and J usage is TRBJ1-1; D might be TRBD1 (5 bases). V lost 2 bases to trimming and J lost 7 bases, with 18 bases between them. Germline lookup yields CDR1 SGHNT and CDR2 YYREEE (reference sequence). The CDR3 has 15 amino acids. This CDR3 reads CASSLRAAGGSEAFF. Written as DNA, the CDR3 is TGTGCCAGCAGCTTAAGGGCTGCTGGGGGAAGTGAAGCTTTCTTT.

The chain links TRBV21-1 to TRBJ2-3; TRBD2, the D gene given by the table, was not confirmed from the DNA. TRBV21-1 is marked as a pseudogene. The CDR3 is 17 amino acids. The CDR3 loop reads CASSKDSSGRNTDTQYF. As DNA, the CDR3 is TGTGCCAGCAGCAAAGACTCTAGCGGGAGGAACACAGATACGCAGTATTTT.